A single sample is the source of the 18 T cell receptor beta chains below, sequenced in a study of shared T cell receptors in the human thymus. The table came from immunoSEQ multiplex PCR; TCRdb's copy has only in-frame clones and leaves some out. The sample lists about 380,000 clones, 95% occurring once. The sample comprised thymocytes. All receptors come from a human donor.

In its sample, this clone was seen once. The V gene is TRBV27, the J gene TRBJ2-3; 9 positions agree with TRBD1. This CDR3 comprises 15 residues. The germline gives CDR1 MNHEY, CDR2 SMNVEV (reference sequence). J lost 3 bases, V lost 4 bases, and 5 bases had no gene match. The CDR3 loop is CASSSGTGRTDTQYF. As DNA, the CDR3 is TGTGCCAGCAGTTCCGGGACAGGGAGAACAGATACGCAGTATTTT.

The chain joins TRBV4-2 to TRBJ2-1; TRBD2 aligns across 8 bases. V shed 4 bases and J 0 bases; nucleotides not matched to a gene: 23. Germline values: CDR1 LGHNA, CDR2 YNFKEQ. This CDR3 has 22 amino acids. For the CDR3, the DNA is TGTGCCAGCAGCCTTAGACTAGCGAAACTTAAAGGGGGTCTGAGCTCCTACAATGAGCAGTTCTTC. Amino acid sequence: CASSLRLAKLKGGLSSYNEQFF.

V gene TRBV11-2 combines with J gene TRBJ2-7, with a weak D call TRBD1 (6 bases). Trimming removed 3 bases at V and 7 bases at J, with 25 bases between. Germline V gene sequence: CDR1 SGHAT, CDR2 FQNNGV. The CDR3 has 17 amino acids. The CDR3 nucleotides are TGTGCCAGCAGCTTTGTCTCTCCGGGACACCATTCCTTGGAGCAGTACTTC. Translated, it gives CASSFVSPGHHSLEQYF.

The chain combines TRBV19 with TRBJ2-3; 9 bases align to TRBD2. J was trimmed by 0 bases and V by 7 bases; bases with no gene match: 8. Germline CDR1 reads LNHDA; CDR2 reads SQIVND (reference sequence). The CDR3 spans 16 residues. The CDR3 loop reads CASNRRLADSTDTQYF. Written as DNA, the CDR3 is TGTGCCAGTAACAGGAGACTAGCGGACAGCACAGATACGCAGTATTTT. Full variable domain (outside the CDR3, taken from reference TRBV19 and TRBJ2-3): DGGITQSPKYLFRKEGQNVTLSCEQNLNHDAMYWYRQDPGQGLRLIYYSQIVNDFQKGDIAEGYSVSREKKESFPLTVTSAQKNPTAFYLCASNRRLADSTDTQYFGPGTRLTVL.

The gene calls are TRBV6-4 and TRBJ2-1; 11 bases map to TRBD1. The length of the CDR3 is 17 residues. V was pared by 3 bases and J by 7 bases, with 11 bases of the junction left unmatched. Germline lookup yields CDR1 MRHNA and CDR2 SNTAGT. The CDR3 protein is CASSEGFWDRGRNEQFF. The CDR3 DNA sequence: TGTGCCAGCAGTGAGGGGTTTTGGGACAGGGGGAGGAATGAGCAGTTCTTC.

The chain employs TRBV27 and TRBJ2-5; 11 nucleotides line up with TRBD2. V lost 5 bases and J lost 0; bases outside the gene matches: 17. The CDR3 spans 20 residues. Germline V CDR1 and CDR2: MNHEY, SMNVEV (reference sequence). CDR3 amino acids: CASSPLPSGLAEPYQETQYF. The CDR3 nucleotides read TGTGCCAGCAGTCCCCTCCCTTCGGGACTAGCGGAGCCGTACCAAGAGACCCAGTACTTC.

The V and J genes are TRBV10-3 and TRBJ1-3; 8 bases map to TRBD1. Losses at the gene ends were 7 bases for V and 2 bases for J; bases not matched to a gene: 7. The CDR3 totals 15 residues. CDR1 is ENHRY, CDR2 SYGVKD, per germline. In DNA, the CDR3 is TGTGCCATCACCCGGACAGGGCGGGCTGGAAACACCATATATTTT. It is translated as CAITRTGRAGNTIYF.

The chain combines TRBV19 with TRBJ2-7; 13 bases map to TRBD2. This CDR3 spans 16 amino acids. Losses at the gene ends were 1 base for V and 4 bases for J; bases not matched to a gene: 4. Germline values: CDR1 LNHDA, CDR2 SQIVND (reference sequence). CDR3 coding DNA: TGTGCCAGTAGTATAGGGGGGACTAGCGGGAAATACGAGCAGTACTTC. It specifies CASSIGGTSGKYEQYF.

This sequence joins TRBV5-6 and TRBJ1-1; D unclear. From germline, CDR1 is SGHDT and CDR2 YYEEEE. V was cut by 0 bases and J by 4 bases, with 10 bases left in between. CDR3 length: 14 amino acids. CDR3 region: CASSLDGGSTEAFF. The CDR3 nucleotides read TGTGCCAGCAGCTTGGACGGAGGAAGCACTGAAGCTTTCTTT.

This chain joins TRBV10-1 and TRBJ2-1; TRBD2 agrees at 13 bases. Trimming cost V 4 bases and J 4 bases; bases outside gene matches: 1. Per germline, CDR1 WNHNN and CDR2 SYGVQD (reference sequence). The CDR3 length is 15 residues. CDR3 DNA sequence: TGCGCCAGCAGTGGGGGACTAGCGGGATACAATGAGCAGTTCTTC. Protein sequence: CASSGGLAGYNEQFF.

This clone appeared once. V and J are TRBV11-2 and TRBJ2-7, with 8 bases lining up with TRBD1. The CDR3 consists of 16 residues. Per the germline V gene, CDR1 is SGHAT and CDR2 is FQNNGV. The V segment lost 1 base and the J segment 4 bases; nucleotides outside the gene matches: 9. CDR3 sequence reads: CASSLGVTGGWYEQYF. The CDR3 nucleotides read TGTGCCAGCAGCTTAGGGGTTACAGGGGGGTGGTACGAGCAGTACTTC.

The rearrangement uses TRBV15 and TRBJ2-3; 7 bases are shared with TRBD2. This CDR3 region has 16 residues. CDR1 and CDR2 from the germline V gene are LNHNV and YYDKDF (reference sequence). The V and J ends lost 5 bases and 4 bases, in that order; junction bases with no gene match: 12. The chain's CDR3 is CATSFSGLRTADTQYF. The CDR3 DNA sequence: TGTGCCACCAGCTTTTCGGGACTACGCACGGCAGATACGCAGTATTTT.

The chain employs TRBV27 and TRBJ2-3; D gene unclear. The CDR3 is 14 amino acids. Looked up from germline, CDR1 is MNHEY and CDR2 is SMNVEV (reference sequence). V was trimmed by 1 base and J by 1 base, leaving 6 bases between them. This CDR3 reads CASSLLVGTDTQYF. The CDR3 DNA is TGTGCCAGCAGTTTATTGGTTGGCACAGATACGCAGTATTTT.

The V and J genes are TRBV27 and TRBJ2-1, with 8 nucleotides matching TRBD2. Germline V CDR1 and CDR2: MNHEY, SMNVEV (reference sequence). Trimming cost V 5 bases and J 0 bases; bases outside gene matches: 6. The CDR3 is made up of 16 amino acids. The CDR3 DNA reads TGTGCCAGCAGTCCACTGAGCGGGAGCTCCTACAATGAGCAGTTCTTC. Translation gives CASSPLSGSSYNEQFF.

This chain connects TRBV7-2 to TRBJ1-1, with D possibly TRBD1 on 5 matching bases. There are 17 residues in the CDR3. CDR1 SGHTA and CDR2 FQGNSA come from the germline V gene. V was cut by 2 bases and J by 0 bases, with 16 bases left in between. The CDR3 DNA sequence: TGTGCCAGCAGCTTACCCTTCCAGACAGTCATGAACACTGAAGCTTTCTTT. It encodes CASSLPFQTVMNTEAFF.

This clone appeared once. V gene TRBV10-3 combines with J gene TRBJ1-1; 7 bases fit TRBD1. CDR3 size: 15 residues. V was clipped by 6 bases and J by 10 bases; unmatched bases: 17. Germline assignment: CDR1 ENHRY and CDR2 SYGVKD. The CDR3 is CAISPPRGGLHGAFF. Here the CDR3 DNA reads TGTGCCATCAGCCCACCCAGGGGGGGCTTGCACGGAGCTTTCTTT.

The V gene is TRBV5-1, the J gene TRBJ2-5; 10 positions agree with TRBD1. Germline CDR1 is SGHRS and CDR2 is YFSETQ. J lost 1 base, V lost 4 bases, and 7 bases had no gene match. The CDR3 contains 16 residues. The CDR3 DNA reads as TGCGCCAGCAGCGTCCGGGACAGGGGCCTCCAAGAGACCCAGTACTTC. Its translation is CASSVRDRGLQETQYF.

The rearrangement joins TRBV27 to TRBJ1-5; TRBD1 matches 9 bases. This CDR3 comprises 20 residues. Losses at the gene ends were 5 bases for V and 2 bases for J; bases not matched to a gene: 19. CDR1 and CDR2 from the germline V gene are MNHEY and SMNVEV (reference sequence). CDR3 bases: TGTGCCAGCAGTCCCCCCCCCGGGACAGGGACCCCTGAGGGCAATCAGCCCCAGCATTTT. It encodes CASSPPPGTGTPEGNQPQHF.